Listed below are T cell receptor beta chains from one sample, sequenced in a study of siplizumab effects on memory and regulatory T cells. Assay: immunoSEQ multiplex PCR; the TCRdb copy retains only in-frame clones and omits some. The sample includes around 100,000 clones, around nine tenths of them seen just once. The sample taken for sequencing was CD4+ T cells sorted from blood. The source of these receptors is a human donor in good health. Both conserved end residues are trimmed from each CDR3. D genes are given only for firm matches.

>TRBV27|-
ASTAAGAGSQQY
>TRBV7-3|-
ASSGGRWDTGELF
>TRBV5-1|-
ASSVSGSSYNEQF
>TRBV30|TRBD2
AWSGLAGSNTGELF
>TRBV5-1|TRBD1
ASSLVPGQGANIQY
>TRBV30|-
AWSLGNTEAF
>TRBV11-2|-
ASSLGLTSGEQF
>TRBV6-6|-
ASSYRDQTIY
>TRBV9|TRBD2
ASSVGGGGLTDTQY
>TRBV5-1|-
ASSTDILLPLVSYNEQF
>TRBV18|-
ASSPGGSAKNIQY
>TRBV7-2|-
ASSGGGNEKLF
>TRBV28|TRBD1
ASSPRTGFGAF
>TRBV2|-
ASSEAGRSGSGANVLT
>TRBV28|-
ASSPHRAGEQF
>TRBV30|-
AWRSRGPGDLKGSSYEQY
>TRBV19|TRBD1
ASSMGQGPYGYT
>TRBV7-9|-
ASSRAGTNTDTQY
>TRBV5-8|-
ASSLGRKGYGYT
>TRBV29-1|-
SVASRKGYEQY
>TRBV28|-
ASSISGGAFWTGELF
>TRBV6-1|-
ASTRTGNTEAF
>TRBV11-2|-
ASSPTPVYEQY
>TRBV27|-
ASSLYGREETQY
>TRBV10-2|TRBD2
ASRASGRLRNEQF
>TRBV25-1|-
ASSEYAGDFYGYT
>TRBV5-1|-
ASSLGGADNEQF
>TRBV27|-
ASSLSRVAGGPNTEAF
>TRBV7-9|-
ASSTTVPDTQY
>TRBV27|-
ASSLSNPSDTDTQY
>TRBV19|-
ASRTASSGANVLT
>TRBV2|TRBD1
ASSRDSYTEAF
>TRBV7-8|TRBD1
ASSFRGQGYPNEKLF
>TRBV28|-
ASSFSGRNLRDDYEQY
>TRBV5-1|-
ASSGVGGKTEAF